The 6 T cell receptor beta chains below all came from one sample that was sequenced in a study of cytomegalovirus exposure and HLA in healthy donors. PCR was performed using 60 Vbeta and 13 Jbeta primers. Profiling relied on immunoSEQ multiplex PCR, and the TCRdb table lists in-frame clones only, not all of them. The sample holds some 150,000 clones, around 80% seen once. The sample consisted of PBMCs. The receptors originated from a woman aged 50 to 60 in good health and CMV-seropositive.

The sample holds one count of this clone. V usage is TRBV7-3 and J usage is TRBJ2-7, with a possible D match to TRBD2 (6 bases). Germline V gene lookup returns CDR1 SGHTA and CDR2 FQGTGA. Trimming removed 5 bases at V and 5 bases at J, with 19 bases between. The CDR3 covers 15 residues. The CDR3 reads CASSRDGGSVDEQYF. In DNA, the CDR3 is TGTGCCAGCAGCAGAGATGGAGGGAGCGTCGACGAGCAGTACTTC.

The V gene is TRBV7-9, the J gene TRBJ1-4; possibly TRBD1 for D (5 bases). This CDR3 is 14 amino acids long. Germline V gives CDR1 SEHNR, CDR2 FQNEAQ (reference sequence). Trimming removed 5 bases at V and 5 bases at J, with 12 bases between. The CDR3 DNA reads TGTGCCAGCAGCCGGGACGGGAGAAATGAAAAACTGTTTTTT. It is translated as CASSRDGRNEKLFF.

The chain recombines TRBV6-5 with TRBJ1-1; D may be TRBD1 (6 bases). Trimming shortened V by 2 bases and J by 0 bases, and 10 bases separated the two germline ends. CDR1 MNHEY and CDR2 SVGAGI come from the germline V gene. The CDR3 has 15 amino acids. This CDR3 is CASSYQGTVNTEAFF. The CDR3 DNA reads as TGTGCCAGCAGTTACCAGGGGACGGTGAACACTGAAGCTTTCTTT.

This clone was detected only once. This sequence joins TRBV11-2 and TRBJ1-1, with D possibly matching TRBD1 (6 bases). Looked up from germline, CDR1 is SGHAT and CDR2 is FQNNGV. The CDR3 covers 14 residues. The ends were cut back, 7 bases at V and 3 bases at J, with 15 bases in the middle. In DNA, the CDR3 is TGTGCCAGCACTCACAGGGAAGGATACACTGAAGCTTTCTTT. Encoded protein: CASTHREGYTEAFF.

The chain is built from TRBV28 and TRBJ1-1; 7 bases match TRBD1. Germline-derived CDR1 and CDR2 are MDHEN and SYDVKM. The CDR3 has 11 residues. The V and J ends lost 8 bases and 7 bases, in that order; junction bases with no gene match: 4. The CDR3 is CASSRQGEAFF. The DNA for the CDR3 is TGTGCCAGCTCCCGACAGGGTGAAGCTTTCTTT. Full variable domain (rest looked up from reference TRBV28 and TRBJ1-1): DVKVTQSSRYLVKRTGEKVFLECVQDMDHENMFWYRQDPGLGLRLIYFSYDVKMKEKGDIPEGYSVSREKKERFSLILESASTNQTSMYLCASSRQGEAFFGQGTRLTVV.

The gene calls are TRBV2 and TRBJ1-5, with TRBD1 matching 9 bases. Germline CDR1 is SNHLY and CDR2 is FYNNEI. V lost 4 bases and J lost 1; bases outside the gene matches: 5. The CDR3 has 16 residues. The CDR3 region is CASSARTGASNQPQHF. CDR3 bases: TGTGCCAGCAGTGCTCGGACAGGGGCGAGCAATCAGCCCCAGCATTTT.